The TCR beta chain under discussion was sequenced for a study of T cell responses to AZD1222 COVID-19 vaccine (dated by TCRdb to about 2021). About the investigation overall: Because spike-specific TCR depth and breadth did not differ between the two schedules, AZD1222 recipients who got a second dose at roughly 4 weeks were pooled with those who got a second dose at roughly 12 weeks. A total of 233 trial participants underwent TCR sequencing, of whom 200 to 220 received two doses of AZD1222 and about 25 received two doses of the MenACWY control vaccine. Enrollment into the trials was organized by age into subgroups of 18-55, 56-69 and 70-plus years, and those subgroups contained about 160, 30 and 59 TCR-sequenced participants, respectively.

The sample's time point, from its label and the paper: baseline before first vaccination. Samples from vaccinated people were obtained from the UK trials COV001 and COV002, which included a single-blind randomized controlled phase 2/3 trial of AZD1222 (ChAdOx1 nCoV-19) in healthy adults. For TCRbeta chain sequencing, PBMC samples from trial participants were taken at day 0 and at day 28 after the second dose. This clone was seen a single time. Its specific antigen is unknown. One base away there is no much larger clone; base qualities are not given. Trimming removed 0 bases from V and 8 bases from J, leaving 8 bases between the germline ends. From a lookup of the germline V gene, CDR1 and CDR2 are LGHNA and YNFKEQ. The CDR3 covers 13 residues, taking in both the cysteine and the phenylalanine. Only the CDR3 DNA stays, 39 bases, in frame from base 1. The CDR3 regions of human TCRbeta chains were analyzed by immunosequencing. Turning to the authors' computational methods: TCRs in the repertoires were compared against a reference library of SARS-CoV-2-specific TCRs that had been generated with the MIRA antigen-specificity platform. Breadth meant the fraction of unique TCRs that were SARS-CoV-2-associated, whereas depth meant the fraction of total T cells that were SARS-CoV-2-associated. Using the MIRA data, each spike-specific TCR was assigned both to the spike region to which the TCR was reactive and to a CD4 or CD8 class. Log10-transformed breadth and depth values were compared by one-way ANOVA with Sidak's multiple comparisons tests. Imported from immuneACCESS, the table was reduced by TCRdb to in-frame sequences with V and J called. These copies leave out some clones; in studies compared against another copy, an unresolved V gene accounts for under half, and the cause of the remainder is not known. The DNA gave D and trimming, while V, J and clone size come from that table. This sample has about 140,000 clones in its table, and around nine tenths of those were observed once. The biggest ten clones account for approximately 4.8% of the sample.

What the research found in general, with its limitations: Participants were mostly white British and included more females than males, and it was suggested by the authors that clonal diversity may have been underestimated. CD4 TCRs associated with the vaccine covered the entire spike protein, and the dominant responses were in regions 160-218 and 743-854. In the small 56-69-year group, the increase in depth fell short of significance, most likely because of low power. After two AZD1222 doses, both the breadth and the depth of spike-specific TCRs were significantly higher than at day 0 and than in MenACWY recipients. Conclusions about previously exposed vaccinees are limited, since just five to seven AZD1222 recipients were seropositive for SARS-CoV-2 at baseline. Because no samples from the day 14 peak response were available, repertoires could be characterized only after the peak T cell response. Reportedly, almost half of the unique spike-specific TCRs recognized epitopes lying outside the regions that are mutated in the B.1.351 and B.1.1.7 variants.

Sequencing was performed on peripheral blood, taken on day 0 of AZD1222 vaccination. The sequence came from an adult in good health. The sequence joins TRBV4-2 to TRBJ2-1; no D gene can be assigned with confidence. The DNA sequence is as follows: TGTGCCAGCAGCCAAGATCTTGATGATGAGCAGTTCTTC. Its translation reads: CASSQDLDDEQFF.